This T cell receptor (beta chain) was retrieved from a study of blood T cells in healthy people across ages. This clonotype was picked up a small number of times. A second PCR of about 6 to 11 cycles used a sample-barcoded 5' primer and a J-beta primer mix. Each CDR3 protein is one row after TCRdb ran MiXCR on the 5' RACE reads. Among 1.5 million to 2 million distinct CDR3 sequences listed, about 35% were seen once. What was sequenced was blood. This TCR was sampled from a woman aged 25 to 45 in good health.

CDR3 region: CSAPDAGTYGYTF. The CDR3 nucleotides read TGCAGTGCCCCAGATGCAGGAACTTATGGCTACACCTTC. The genes are TRBV20-1 and TRBJ1-2, with D unresolved. V lost 6 bases, J lost 5 bases, and 16 bases lay in between. The CDR3 runs 13 residues. Germline CDR1 reads DFQATT; CDR2 reads SNEGSKA (reference sequence).